This record concerns one T cell receptor beta chain sequence. The target antigen is unknown. RNA transcripts provided the source from which TCR beta CDR3 regions were amplified. The HTBI primer set drove a first-round RT-PCR of the TCR CDR3. TCRdb analysed the multiplex PCR reads with MiXCR anew, one entry per CDR3 protein. The sample gives 250,000 to 350,000 distinct CDR3 sequences, approximately 15% of which show up once; about 50% is in the top ten. The sample is drawn from a study of T cells in Graves' hyperthyroidism and ophthalmopathy. Whole-study results and caveats: Most expanded thyroid clonotypes above 0.001 recurred in blood. Ophthalmopathy cases were set apart from stable hyperthyroidism by a 13 V-J model. Ophthalmopathy, as predicted by the model, came a median 6.5 months after the prediction.

Trimming removed 2 bases at V and 2 bases at J, with 16 bases between. The germline gives CDR1 SGHRS, CDR2 YFSETQ. The CDR3 consists of 17 residues. Used for diagnoses were clinical symptoms, serum thyroxine and TRAb, thyroid ultrasound and orbital computed tomography. Source material: blood. The rearrangement joins TRBV5-1 to TRBJ1-4; D is perhaps TRBD1 (6 bases). This sequence was found in a woman aged 55-69 years with Graves' ophthalmopathy. CDR3 loop: CASSLYGLRGTNEKLFF. The CDR3 DNA sequence: TGCGCCAGCAGCTTATACGGATTGAGGGGGACTAATGAAAAACTGTTTTTT. Together with reference TRBV5-1 and TRBJ1-4, the CDR3 gives the full variable domain: KAGVTQTPRYLIKTRGQQVTLSCSPISGHRSVSWYQQTPGQGLQFLFEYFSETQRNKGNFPGRFSGRQFSNSRSEMNVSTLELGDSALYLCASSLYGLRGTNEKLFFGSGTQLSVL.